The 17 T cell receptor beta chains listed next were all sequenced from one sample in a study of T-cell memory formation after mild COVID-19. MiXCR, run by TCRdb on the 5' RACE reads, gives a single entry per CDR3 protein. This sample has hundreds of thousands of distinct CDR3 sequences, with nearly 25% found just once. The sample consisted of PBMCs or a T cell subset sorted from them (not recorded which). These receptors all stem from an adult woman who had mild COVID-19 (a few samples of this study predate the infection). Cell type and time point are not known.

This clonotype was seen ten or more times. CDR3 loop: CASSEYLDRGPLSGYEQYF. CDR3 nucleotides: TGTGCCAGCAGTGAATACCTGGACAGGGGCCCCCTCAGTGGCTACGAGCAGTACTTC. V usage is TRBV25-1 and J usage is TRBJ2-7; 9 bases align to TRBD1. After removal of 0 bases from V and 3 bases from J, the junction contained 15 bases not matched to a gene. The CDR3 covers 19 residues. The germline gives CDR1 MGHDK, CDR2 SYGVNS.

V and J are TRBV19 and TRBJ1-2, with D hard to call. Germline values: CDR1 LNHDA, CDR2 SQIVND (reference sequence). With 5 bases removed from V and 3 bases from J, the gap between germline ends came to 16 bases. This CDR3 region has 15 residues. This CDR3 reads CASSQGLTWDYGYTF. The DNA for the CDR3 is TGTGCCAGTAGTCAAGGACTTACTTGGGACTATGGCTACACCTTC.

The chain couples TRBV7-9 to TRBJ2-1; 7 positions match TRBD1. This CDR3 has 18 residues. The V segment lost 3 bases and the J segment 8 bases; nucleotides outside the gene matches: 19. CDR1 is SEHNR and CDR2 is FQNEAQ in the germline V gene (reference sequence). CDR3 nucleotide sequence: TGTGCCAGCAGCTTGGGACACTTGACAGGGTCAGTAACGGATGAGCAGTTCTTC. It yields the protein CASSLGHLTGSVTDEQFF.

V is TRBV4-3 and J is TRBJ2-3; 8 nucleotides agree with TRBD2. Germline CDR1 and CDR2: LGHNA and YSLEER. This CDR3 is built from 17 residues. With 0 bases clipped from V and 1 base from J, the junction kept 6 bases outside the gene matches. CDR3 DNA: TGCGCCAGCAGCCAAGATGGGGCGGGAGGTGGCACAGATACGCAGTATTTT. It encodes CASSQDGAGGGTDTQYF.

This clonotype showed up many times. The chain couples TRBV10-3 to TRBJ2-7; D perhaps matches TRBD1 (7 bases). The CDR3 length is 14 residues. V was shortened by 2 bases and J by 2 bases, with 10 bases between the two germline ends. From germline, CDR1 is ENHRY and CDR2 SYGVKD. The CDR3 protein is CAISEDREAYEQYF. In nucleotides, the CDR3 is TGTGCCATCAGTGAGGACAGGGAGGCCTACGAGCAGTACTTC.

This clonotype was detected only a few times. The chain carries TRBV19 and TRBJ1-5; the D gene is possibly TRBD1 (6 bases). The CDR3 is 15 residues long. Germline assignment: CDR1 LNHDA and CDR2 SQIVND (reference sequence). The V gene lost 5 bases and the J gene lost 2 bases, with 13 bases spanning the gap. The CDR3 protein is CASSPSGAGNQPQHF. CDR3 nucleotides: TGTGCCAGTAGTCCCTCGGGGGCAGGCAATCAGCCCCAGCATTTT.

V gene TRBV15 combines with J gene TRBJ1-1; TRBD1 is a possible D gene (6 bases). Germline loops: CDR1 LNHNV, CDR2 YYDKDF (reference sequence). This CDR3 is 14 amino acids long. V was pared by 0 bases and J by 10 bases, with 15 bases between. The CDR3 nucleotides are TGTGCCACCAGCAGAGATCAGGCCGGGGGCCGAGCTTTCTTT. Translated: CATSRDQAGGRAFF.

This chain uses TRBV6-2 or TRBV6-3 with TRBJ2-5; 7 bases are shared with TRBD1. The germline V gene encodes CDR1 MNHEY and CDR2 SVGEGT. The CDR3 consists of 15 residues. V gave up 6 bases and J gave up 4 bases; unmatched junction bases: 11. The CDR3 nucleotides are TGTGCCAGCAGCCCGAGTCTAGGGGGCGGAGAGACCCAGTACTTC. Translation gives CASSPSLGGGETQYF.

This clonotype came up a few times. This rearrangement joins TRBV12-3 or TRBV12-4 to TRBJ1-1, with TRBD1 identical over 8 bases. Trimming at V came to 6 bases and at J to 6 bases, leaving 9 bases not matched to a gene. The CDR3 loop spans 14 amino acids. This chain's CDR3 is CASRPDRGNAEAFF. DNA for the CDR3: TGTGCCAGCAGACCTGACAGGGGTAATGCTGAAGCTTTCTTT.

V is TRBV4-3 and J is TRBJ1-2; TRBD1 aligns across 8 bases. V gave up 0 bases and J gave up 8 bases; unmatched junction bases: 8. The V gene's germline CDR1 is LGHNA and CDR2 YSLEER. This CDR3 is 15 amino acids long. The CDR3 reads CASSQDIGQGRGYTF. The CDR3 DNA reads TGCGCCAGCAGCCAAGATATCGGACAGGGCAGGGGCTACACCTTC.

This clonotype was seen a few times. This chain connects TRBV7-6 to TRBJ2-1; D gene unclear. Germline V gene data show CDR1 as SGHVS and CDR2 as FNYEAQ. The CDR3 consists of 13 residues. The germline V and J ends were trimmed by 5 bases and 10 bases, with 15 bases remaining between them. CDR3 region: CASSPAQDWEQFF. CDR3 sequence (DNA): TGTGCCAGCAGCCCAGCCCAAGATTGGGAGCAGTTCTTC. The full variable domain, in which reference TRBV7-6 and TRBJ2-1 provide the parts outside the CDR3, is GAGVSQSPRYKVTKRGQDVALRCDPISGHVSLYWYRQALGQGPEFLTYFNYEAQQDKSGLPNDRFSAERPEGSISTLTIQRTEQRDSAMYRCASSPAQDWEQFFGPGTRLTVL.

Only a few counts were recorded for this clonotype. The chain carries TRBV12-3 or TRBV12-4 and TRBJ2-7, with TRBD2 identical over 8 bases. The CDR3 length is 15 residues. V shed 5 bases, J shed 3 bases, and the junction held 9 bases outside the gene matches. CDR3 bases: TGTGCCAGCAGTACGGGGGGACTAGGGGGCTACGAGCAGTACTTC. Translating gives CASSTGGLGGYEQYF.

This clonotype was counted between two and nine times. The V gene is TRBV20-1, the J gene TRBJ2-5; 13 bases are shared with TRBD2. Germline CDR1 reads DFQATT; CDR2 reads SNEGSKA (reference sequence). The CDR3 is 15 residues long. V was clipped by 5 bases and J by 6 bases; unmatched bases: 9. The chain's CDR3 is CSADGLAGVGKTQYF. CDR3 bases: TGCAGTGCTGATGGACTAGCGGGAGTTGGGAAGACCCAGTACTTC.

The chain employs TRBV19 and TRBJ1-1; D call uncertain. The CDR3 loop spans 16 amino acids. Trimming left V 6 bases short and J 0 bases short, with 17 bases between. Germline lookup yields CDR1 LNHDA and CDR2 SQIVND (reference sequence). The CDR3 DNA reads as TGTGCCAGTAGACAGACGGTCGATTACATGAACACTGAAGCTTTCTTT. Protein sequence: CASRQTVDYMNTEAFF.

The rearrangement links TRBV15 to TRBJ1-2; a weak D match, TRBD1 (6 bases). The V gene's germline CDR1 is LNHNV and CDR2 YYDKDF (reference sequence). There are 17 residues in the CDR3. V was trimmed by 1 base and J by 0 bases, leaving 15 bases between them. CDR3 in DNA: TGTGCCACCAGCAGAGGGGGGCTGACAGGACCTAACTATGGCTACACCTTC. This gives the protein CATSRGGLTGPNYGYTF. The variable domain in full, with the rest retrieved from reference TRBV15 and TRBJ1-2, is DAMVIQNPRYQVTQFGKPVTLSCSQTLNHNVMYWYQQKSSQAPKLLFHYYDKDFNNEADTPDNFQSRRPNTSFCFLDIRSPGLGDTAMYLCATSRGGLTGPNYGYTFGSGTRLTVV.

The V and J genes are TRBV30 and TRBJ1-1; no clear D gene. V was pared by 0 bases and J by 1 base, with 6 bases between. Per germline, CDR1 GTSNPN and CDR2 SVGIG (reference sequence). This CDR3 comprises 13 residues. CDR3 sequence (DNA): TGTGCCTGGAGTGTTTTGGGGAACACTGAAGCTTTCTTT. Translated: CAWSVLGNTEAFF.

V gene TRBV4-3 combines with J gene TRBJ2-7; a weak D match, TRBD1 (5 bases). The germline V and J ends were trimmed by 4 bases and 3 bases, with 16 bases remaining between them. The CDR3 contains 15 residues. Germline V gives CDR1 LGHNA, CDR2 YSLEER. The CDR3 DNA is TGCGCCAGCAGCCCCTCGACAGCCTACGTCTACGAGCAGTACTTC. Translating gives CASSPSTAYVYEQYF.